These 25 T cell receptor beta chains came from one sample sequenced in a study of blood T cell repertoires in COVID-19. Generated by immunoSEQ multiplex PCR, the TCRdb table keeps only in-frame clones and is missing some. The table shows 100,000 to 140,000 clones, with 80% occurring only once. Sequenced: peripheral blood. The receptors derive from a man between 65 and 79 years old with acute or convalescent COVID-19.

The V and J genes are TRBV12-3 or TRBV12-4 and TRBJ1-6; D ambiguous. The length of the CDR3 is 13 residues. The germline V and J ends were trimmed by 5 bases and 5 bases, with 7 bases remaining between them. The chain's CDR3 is CASSGLDNSPLHF. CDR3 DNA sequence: TGTGCCAGCAGTGGGCTGGATAATTCACCCCTCCACTTT.

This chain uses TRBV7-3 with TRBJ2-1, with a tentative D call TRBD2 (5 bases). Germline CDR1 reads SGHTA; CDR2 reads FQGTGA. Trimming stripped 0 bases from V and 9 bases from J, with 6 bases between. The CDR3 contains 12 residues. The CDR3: CASSLTEGEQFF. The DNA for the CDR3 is TGTGCCAGCAGCTTAACAGAGGGTGAGCAGTTCTTC.

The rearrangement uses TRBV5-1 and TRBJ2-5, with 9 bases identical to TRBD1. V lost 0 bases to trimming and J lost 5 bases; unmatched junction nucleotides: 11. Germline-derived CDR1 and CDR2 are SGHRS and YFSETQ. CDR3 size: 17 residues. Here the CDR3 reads CASSLGDRALQRETQYF. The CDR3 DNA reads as TGCGCCAGCAGCTTGGGGGACAGGGCTCTTCAGCGGGAGACCCAGTACTTC.

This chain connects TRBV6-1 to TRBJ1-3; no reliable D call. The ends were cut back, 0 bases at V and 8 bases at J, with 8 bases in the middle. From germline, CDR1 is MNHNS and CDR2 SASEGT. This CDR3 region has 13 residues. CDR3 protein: CASSEARGDTIYF. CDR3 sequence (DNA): TGTGCCAGCAGTGAAGCTCGGGGTGACACCATATATTTT.

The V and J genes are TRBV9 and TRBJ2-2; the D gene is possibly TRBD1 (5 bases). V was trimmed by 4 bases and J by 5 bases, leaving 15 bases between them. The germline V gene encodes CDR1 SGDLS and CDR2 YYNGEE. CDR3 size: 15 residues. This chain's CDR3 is CASSPRVTETGELFF. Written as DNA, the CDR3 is TGTGCCAGCAGCCCCCGTGTGACAGAGACCGGGGAGCTGTTTTTT.

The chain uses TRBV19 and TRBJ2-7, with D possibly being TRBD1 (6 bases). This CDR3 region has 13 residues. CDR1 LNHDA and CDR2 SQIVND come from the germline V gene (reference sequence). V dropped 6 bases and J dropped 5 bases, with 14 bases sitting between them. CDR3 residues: CASRDRLFHEQYF. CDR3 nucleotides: TGTGCCAGTAGAGACAGGCTGTTCCACGAGCAGTACTTC.

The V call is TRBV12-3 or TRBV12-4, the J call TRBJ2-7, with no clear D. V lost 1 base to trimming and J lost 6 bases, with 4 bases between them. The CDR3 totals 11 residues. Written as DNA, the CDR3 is TGTGCCAGCAGTTTAGTATCCGAGCAGTACTTC. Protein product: CASSLVSEQYF.

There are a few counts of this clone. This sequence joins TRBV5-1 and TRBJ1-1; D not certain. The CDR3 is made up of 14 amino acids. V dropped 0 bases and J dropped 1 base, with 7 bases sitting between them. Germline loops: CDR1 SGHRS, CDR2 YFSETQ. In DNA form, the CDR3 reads TGCGCCAGCAGCTTGGCGACATCGAACACTGAAGCTTTCTTT. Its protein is CASSLATSNTEAFF.

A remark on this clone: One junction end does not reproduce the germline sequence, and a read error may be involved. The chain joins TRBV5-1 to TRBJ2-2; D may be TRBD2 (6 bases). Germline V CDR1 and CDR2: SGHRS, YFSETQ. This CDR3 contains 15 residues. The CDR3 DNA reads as TGCGCCAGCAGCAGACGACAGTCGCGGGACGGGGGGCTGTTTTTT. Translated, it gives CASSRRQSRDGGLFF.

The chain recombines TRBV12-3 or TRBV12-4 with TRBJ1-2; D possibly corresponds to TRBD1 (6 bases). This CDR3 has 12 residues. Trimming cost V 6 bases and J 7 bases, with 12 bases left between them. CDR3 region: CASSPQGSGYTF. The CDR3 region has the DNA TGTGCCAGCAGCCCGCAGGGGTCTGGCTACACCTTC.

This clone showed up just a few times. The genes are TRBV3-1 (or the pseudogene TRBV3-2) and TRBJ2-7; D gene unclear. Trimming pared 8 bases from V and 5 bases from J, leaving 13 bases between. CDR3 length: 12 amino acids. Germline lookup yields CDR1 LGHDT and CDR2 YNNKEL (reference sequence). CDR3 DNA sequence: TGTGCCAGCTCGAAGGTAGAGGACGAGCAGTACTTC. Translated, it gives CASSKVEDEQYF.

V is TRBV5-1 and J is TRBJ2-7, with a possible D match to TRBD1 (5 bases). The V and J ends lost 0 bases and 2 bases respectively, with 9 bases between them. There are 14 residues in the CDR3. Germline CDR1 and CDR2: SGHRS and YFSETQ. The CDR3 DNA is TGCGCCAGCAGCTTGGGATTGGGGCCCTACGAGCAGTACTTC. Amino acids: CASSLGLGPYEQYF.

The CDR3 loop reads CASSGNKRSGQETQYF. The CDR3 bases are TGCGCCAGCAGCGGTAACAAGAGGTCAGGGCAAGAGACCCAGTACTTC. The chain joins TRBV5-1 to TRBJ2-5; D is perhaps TRBD1 (5 bases). The CDR3 is 16 amino acids. Germline lookup yields CDR1 SGHRS and CDR2 YFSETQ. V was shortened by 4 bases and J by 2 bases, with 18 bases between the two germline ends.

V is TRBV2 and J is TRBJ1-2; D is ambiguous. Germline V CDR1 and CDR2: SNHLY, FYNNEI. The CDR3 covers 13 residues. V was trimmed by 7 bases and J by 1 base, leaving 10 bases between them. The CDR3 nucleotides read TGTGCCAGCAATACAGCCCTTAACTATGGCTACACCTTC. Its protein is CASNTALNYGYTF.

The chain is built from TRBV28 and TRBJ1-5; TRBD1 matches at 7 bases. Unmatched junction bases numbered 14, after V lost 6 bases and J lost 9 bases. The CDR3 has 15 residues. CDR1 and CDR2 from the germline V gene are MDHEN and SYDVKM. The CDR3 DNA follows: TGTGCCAGCAGGCCGCCTACAGGGGACCGCCCGCCCCAGCATTTT. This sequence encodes CASRPPTGDRPPQHF.

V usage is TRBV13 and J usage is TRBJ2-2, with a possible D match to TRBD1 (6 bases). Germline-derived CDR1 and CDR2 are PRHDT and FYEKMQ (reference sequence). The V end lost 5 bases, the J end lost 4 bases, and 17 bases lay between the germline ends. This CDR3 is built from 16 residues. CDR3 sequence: CASSRQGRSSTGELFF. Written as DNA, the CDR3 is TGTGCCAGCAGCCGCCAGGGGCGCAGTAGCACCGGGGAGCTGTTTTTT.

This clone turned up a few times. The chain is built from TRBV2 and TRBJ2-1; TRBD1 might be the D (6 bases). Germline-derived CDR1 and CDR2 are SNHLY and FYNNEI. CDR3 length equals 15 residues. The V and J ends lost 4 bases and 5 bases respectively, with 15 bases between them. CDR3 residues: CASSVEQGANNEQFF. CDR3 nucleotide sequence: TGTGCCAGCAGTGTCGAACAGGGCGCTAACAATGAGCAGTTCTTC.

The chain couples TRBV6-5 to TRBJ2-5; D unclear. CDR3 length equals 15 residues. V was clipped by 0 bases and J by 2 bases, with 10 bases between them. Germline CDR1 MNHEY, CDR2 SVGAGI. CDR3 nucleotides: TGTGCCAGCAGTTACTCGATCACAATTCAAGAGACCCAGTACTTC. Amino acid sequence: CASSYSITIQETQYF.

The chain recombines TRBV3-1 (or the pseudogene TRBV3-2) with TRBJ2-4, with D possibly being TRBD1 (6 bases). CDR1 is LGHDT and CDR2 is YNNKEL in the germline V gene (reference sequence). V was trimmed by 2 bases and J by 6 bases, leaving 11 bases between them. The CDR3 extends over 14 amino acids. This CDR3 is CASSQSTGPNIQYF. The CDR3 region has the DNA TGTGCCAGCAGCCAATCGACAGGCCCAAACATTCAGTACTTC.

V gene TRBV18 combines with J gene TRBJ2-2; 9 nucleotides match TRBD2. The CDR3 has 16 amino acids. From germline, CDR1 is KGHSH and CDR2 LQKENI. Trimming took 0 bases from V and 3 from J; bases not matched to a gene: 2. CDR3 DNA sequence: TGTGCCAGCTCACCACCTAGCGGGGGAGACACCGGGGAGCTGTTTTTT. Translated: CASSPPSGGDTGELFF.

CDR3 amino acids: CASSLIGEQYF. In DNA, the CDR3 is TGCGCCAGCAGCTTGATCGGGGAGCAGTACTTC. The J gene is TRBJ2-7, the V gene TRBV5-1; D not certain. In germline, CDR1 is SGHRS, CDR2 YFSETQ. The CDR3 covers 11 residues. The germline V and J ends were trimmed by 1 base and 7 bases, with 6 bases remaining between them.

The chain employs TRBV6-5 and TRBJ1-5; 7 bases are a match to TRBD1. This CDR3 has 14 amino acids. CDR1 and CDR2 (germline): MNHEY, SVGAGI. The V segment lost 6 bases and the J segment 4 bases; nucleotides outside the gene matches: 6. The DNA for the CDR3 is TGTGCCAGCAGCCTACAGGGGCCGAATCAGCCCCAGCATTTT. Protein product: CASSLQGPNQPQHF.

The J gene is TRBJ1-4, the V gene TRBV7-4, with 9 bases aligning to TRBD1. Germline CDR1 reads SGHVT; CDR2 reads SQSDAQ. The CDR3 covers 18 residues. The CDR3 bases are TGTGCTCCCAGCATCTCCGGGACAGGGCTAGCGACTAATGAAAAACTGTTTTTT. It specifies CAPSISGTGLATNEKLFF.

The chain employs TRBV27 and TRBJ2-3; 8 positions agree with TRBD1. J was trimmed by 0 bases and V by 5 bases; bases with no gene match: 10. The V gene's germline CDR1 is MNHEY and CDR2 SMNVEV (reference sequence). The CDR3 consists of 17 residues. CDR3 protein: CASSVGTGAISTDTQYF. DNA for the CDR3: TGTGCCAGCAGTGTAGGGACAGGCGCTATCAGCACAGATACGCAGTATTTT.

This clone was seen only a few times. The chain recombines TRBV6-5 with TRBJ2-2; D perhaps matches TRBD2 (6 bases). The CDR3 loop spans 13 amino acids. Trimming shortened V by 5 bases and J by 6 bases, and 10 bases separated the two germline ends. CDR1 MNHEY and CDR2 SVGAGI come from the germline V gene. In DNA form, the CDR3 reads TGTGCCAGCAGTCGGGAGTTCGCCGGGGAGCTGTTTTTT. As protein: CASSREFAGELFF.